This T cell receptor (beta chain) comes out of a study of cytomegalovirus exposure and HLA in healthy donors. Primers for the PCR totalled 60 Vbeta and 13 Jbeta. TCRdb's copy holds only in-frame clones and misses some; the assay was immunoSEQ multiplex PCR. Of approximately 74,000 clones listed, around 75% are singletons. Study-wide points: It was shown in a later analysis that HLA-associated TCR beta chains were more clonally expanded than other, equally common chains.

Note on this clone: Its antigen is not known.

CDR3 length equals 13 residues. V lost 6 bases to trimming and J lost 5 bases; unmatched junction nucleotides: 6. Looked up from germline, CDR1 is MNHEY and CDR2 is SVGAGI. This sequence was found in a woman aged 40 to 50 in good health and CMV-seronegative. Sequenced: PBMCs. The chain uses TRBV6-5 and TRBJ1-2, with TRBD1 matching 7 bases. CDR3 in DNA: TGTGCCAGCAGCAAACAGGGGACGTATGGCTACACCTTC. This translates into CASSKQGTYGYTF.